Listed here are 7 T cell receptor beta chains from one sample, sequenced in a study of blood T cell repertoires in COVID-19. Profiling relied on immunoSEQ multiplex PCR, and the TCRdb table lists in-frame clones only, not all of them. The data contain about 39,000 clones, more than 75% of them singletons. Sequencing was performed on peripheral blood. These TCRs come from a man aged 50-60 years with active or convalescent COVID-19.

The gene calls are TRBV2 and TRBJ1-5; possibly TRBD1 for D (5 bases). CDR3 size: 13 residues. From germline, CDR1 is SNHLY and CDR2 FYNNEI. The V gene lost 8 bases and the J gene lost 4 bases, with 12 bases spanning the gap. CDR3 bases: TGTGCCAGCCAAGGGGACTCTAATCAGCCCCAGCATTTT. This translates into CASQGDSNQPQHF.

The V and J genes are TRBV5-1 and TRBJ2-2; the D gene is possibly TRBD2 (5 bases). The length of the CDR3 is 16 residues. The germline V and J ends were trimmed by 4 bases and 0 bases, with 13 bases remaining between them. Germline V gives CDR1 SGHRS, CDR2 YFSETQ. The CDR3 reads CASSLSGSANTGELFF. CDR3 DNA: TGCGCCAGCAGCCTATCTGGTAGCGCGAACACCGGGGAGCTGTTTTTT.

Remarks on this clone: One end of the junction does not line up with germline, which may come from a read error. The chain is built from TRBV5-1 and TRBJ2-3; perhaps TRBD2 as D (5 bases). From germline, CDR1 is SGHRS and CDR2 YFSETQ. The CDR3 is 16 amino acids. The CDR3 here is CASRLGSAGLTDTQYF. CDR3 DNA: TGCGCCAGCAGATTGGGGTCCGCGGGCCTCACAGATACGCAGTATTTT.

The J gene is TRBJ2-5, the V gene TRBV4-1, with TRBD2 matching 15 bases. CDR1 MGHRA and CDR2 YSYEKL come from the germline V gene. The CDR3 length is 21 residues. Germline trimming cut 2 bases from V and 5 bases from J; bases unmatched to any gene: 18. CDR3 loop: CASSQPQGRTSGRAVGETQYF. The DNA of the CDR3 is TGCGCCAGCAGCCAACCCCAGGGGAGGACTAGCGGGAGGGCCGTTGGGGAGACCCAGTACTTC.

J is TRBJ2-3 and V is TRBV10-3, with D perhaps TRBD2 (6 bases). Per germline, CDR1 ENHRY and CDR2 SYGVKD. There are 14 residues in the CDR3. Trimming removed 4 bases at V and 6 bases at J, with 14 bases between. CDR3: CAISGVAGTDTQYF. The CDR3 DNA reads TGTGCCATCAGTGGGGTGGCGGGAACCGATACGCAGTATTTT.

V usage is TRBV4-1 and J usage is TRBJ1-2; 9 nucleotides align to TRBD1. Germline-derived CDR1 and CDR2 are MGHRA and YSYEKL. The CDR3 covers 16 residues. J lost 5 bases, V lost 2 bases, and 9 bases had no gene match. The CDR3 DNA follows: TGCGCCAGCAGCCAAATAACAGGGGGCGCATCGTATGGCTACACCTTC. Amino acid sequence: CASSQITGGASYGYTF.

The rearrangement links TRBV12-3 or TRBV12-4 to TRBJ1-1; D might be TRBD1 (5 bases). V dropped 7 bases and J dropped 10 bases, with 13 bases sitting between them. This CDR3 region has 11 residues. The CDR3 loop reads CASMYRRGAFF. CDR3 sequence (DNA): TGTGCCAGCATGTACAGGCGGGGAGCTTTCTTT.